This entry is about one TCR beta chain. This specimen comes from a study of blood T cell repertoires in COVID-19. Study-wide background: The United States, Italy and Spain provided the acute and convalescent COVID-19 samples. Sample material is recorded as cDNA or gDNA derived from T cells, B-cell-depleted T cells, or PBMCs.

Per the original data handling: For nucleated cells, counts were estimated from reference gene primer amplification. Repertoires were generated with immunoSEQ multiplex PCR, while TCRdb's copy carries only in-frame clones and drops some. The DNA gave D and trimming, while V, J and clone size come from that table. The sample yields more than 100,000 clones, 70% to 90% seen once. This CDR3 is built from 14 residues. Looked up from germline, CDR1 is MDHEN and CDR2 is SYDVKM. V lost 8 bases, J lost 1 base, and 14 bases lay in between. The chain recombines TRBV28 with TRBJ1-1; the D gene is possibly TRBD1 (5 bases). Specimen: peripheral blood. The origin of this receptor is a human donor in a cohort sampled during active COVID-19. The CDR3 DNA reads as TGTGCCAGCGGGTTAGGGGCGCGGAACACTGAAGCTTTCTTT. The encoded protein is CASGLGARNTEAFF.